The rows below give T cell receptor beta chains drawn from one sample of a study of blood T cell repertoires in COVID-19. Using immunoSEQ multiplex PCR, the repertoire was profiled, and TCRdb retains in-frame clones only, with some absent. This sample has approximately 81,000 clones, with roughly 89% found just once. Sequencing used peripheral blood. The receptors derive from a woman between 50 and 59 years old in a cohort sampled during active COVID-19. CDR3s include the opening cysteine and the closing phenylalanine or tryptophan. D genes are given only for firm matches.

TRBJ2-5,TRBV24-1,TRBD2,14,CATSEGLAQETQYF,TGTGCCACCAGTGAAGGACTAGCGCAAGAGACCCAGTACTTC
TRBJ2-1,TRBV3-1/TRBV3-2,TRBD2,16,CASSLPTSGGDNEQFF,TGTGCCAGCAGCCTACCGACTAGCGGGGGTGACAATGAGCAGTTCTTC
TRBJ1-3,TRBV7-9,TRBD1,19,CASSHGTGTGEPSGNTIYF,TGTGCCAGCAGCCACGGGACCGGGACAGGGGAACCATCTGGAAACACCATATATTTT
TRBJ2-1,TRBV25-1,-,14,CASSGRVEYNEQFF,TGTGCCAGCAGTGGGAGGGTGGAATACAATGAGCAGTTCTTC
TRBJ2-5,TRBV18,TRBD1,17,CASSPIGQGRHRETQYF,TGTGCCAGCTCACCTATAGGACAGGGTCGACATAGGGAGACCCAGTACTTC
TRBJ1-5,TRBV12-1,-,14,CASSPQGHNQPQHF,TGTGCCAGCAGCCCACAGGGGCACAATCAGCCCCAGCATTTT
TRBJ2-3,TRBV11-2,-,16,CASSLDADQGTDTQYF,TGTGCCAGCAGCTTAGATGCGGACCAGGGGACAGATACGCAGTATTTT
TRBJ2-1,TRBV4-2,TRBD1,16,CASSQDTGGSYNEQFF,TGTGCCAGCAGCCAAGACACAGGGGGGAGTTACAATGAGCAGTTCTTC
TRBJ2-6,TRBV6-6,-,15,CASTRETSGANVLTF,TGTGCCAGCACTAGAGAGACCTCTGGGGCCAACGTCCTGACTTTC
TRBJ1-4,TRBV7-6,-,17,CASSPTPQGPTNEKLFF,TGTGCCAGCAGCCCGACTCCACAGGGACCAACTAATGAAAAACTGTTTTTT
TRBJ1-6,TRBV30,-,15,CAWSHRGGYNSPLHF,TGTGCCTGGAGTCACCGGGGGGGGTATAATTCACCCCTCCACTTT
TRBJ1-5,TRBV9,-,14,CASSGRGGGEPQHF,TGTGCCAGCAGCGGACGGGGGGGCGGAGAGCCCCAGCATTTT
TRBJ2-3,TRBV2,-,16,CASSAGSKSITDTQYF,TGTGCCAGCAGTGCGGGGAGTAAAAGCATTACAGATACGCAGTATTTT
TRBJ1-1,TRBV18,-,14,CASSPPPVNTEAFF,TGTGCCAGCTCACCACCCCCCGTGAACACTGAAGCTTTCTTT
TRBJ2-3,TRBV6-2/TRBV6-3,TRBD2,15,CASSPRTSGVLGQYF,TGTGCCAGCAGTCCCAGGACTAGCGGGGTCCTAGGGCAGTATTTT
TRBJ1-2,TRBV5-1,-,15,CASSSGGALNYGYTF,TGCGCCAGCAGCTCTGGGGGGGCCCTTAACTATGGCTACACCTTC
TRBJ2-1,TRBV6-2/TRBV6-3,TRBD1,17,CASSSLKGGQGRAEQFF,TGTGCCAGCAGTTCCCTCAAAGGGGGACAGGGTCGGGCTGAGCAGTTCTTC
TRBJ1-1,TRBV4-2,TRBD1,17,CASSQVLGQGENTEAFF,TGTGCCAGCAGCCAAGTTCTCGGACAGGGGGAGAACACTGAAGCTTTCTTT
TRBJ1-2,TRBV27,-,14,CASSTGPEVYGYTF,TGTGCCAGCAGCACCGGGCCGGAGGTCTATGGCTACACCTTC
TRBJ1-1,TRBV11-2,TRBD1,15,CASSLVEGGNTEAFF,TGTGCCAGCAGCTTAGTGGAAGGGGGCAACACTGAAGCTTTCTTT
TRBJ1-4,TRBV4-1,TRBD1,17,CASSQGPITGGSEKLFF,TGCGCCAGCAGCCAAGGCCCGATAACAGGGGGTAGTGAAAAACTGTTTTTT
TRBJ1-5,TRBV5-8,TRBD1,14,CASSNRGPDQPQHF,TGTGCCAGCAGTAACAGGGGGCCAGATCAGCCCCAGCATTTT
TRBJ2-3,TRBV5-6,TRBD2,16,CASSLGLAEGTDTQYF,TGTGCCAGCAGCTTGGGACTAGCGGAAGGCACAGATACGCAGTATTTT
TRBJ1-2,TRBV11-2,-,13,CASSYSGGSGYTF,TGTGCCAGCAGTTACAGTGGGGGGAGTGGCTACACCTTC
TRBJ1-5,TRBV6-5,-,15,CASSYGGRGNQPQHF,TGTGCCAGCAGTTACGGAGGGAGGGGCAATCAGCCCCAGCATTTT
TRBJ2-2,TRBV7-3,TRBD2,16,CASSPGTSGRAGELFF,TGTGCCAGCAGCCCCGGGACTAGCGGGAGGGCCGGGGAGCTGTTTTTT
TRBJ2-7,TRBV7-2,-,12,CASSFQGLVQYF,TGTGCCAGCAGCTTTCAGGGGTTGGTGCAGTACTTC
TRBJ2-7,TRBV3-1/TRBV3-2,TRBD1,15,CASSHGTGLRSEQYF,TGTGCCAGCAGCCACGGGACAGGGTTACGATCCGAGCAGTACTTC
TRBJ1-1,TRBV5-1,-,17,CASSLAGRQGMNTEAFF,TGCGCCAGCAGCTTGGCCGGGAGACAAGGTATGAACACTGAAGCTTTCTTT